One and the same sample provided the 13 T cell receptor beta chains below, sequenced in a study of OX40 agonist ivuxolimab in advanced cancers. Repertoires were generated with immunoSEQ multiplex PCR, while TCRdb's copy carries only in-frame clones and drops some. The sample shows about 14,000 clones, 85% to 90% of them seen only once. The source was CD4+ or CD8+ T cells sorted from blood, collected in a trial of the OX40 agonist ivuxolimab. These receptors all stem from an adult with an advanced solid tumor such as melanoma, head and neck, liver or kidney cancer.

The CDR3 region has the DNA TGTGCCATCAGTGGACAGGGGACCTACGAGCAGTACTTC. It yields the protein CAISGQGTYEQYF. The chain is built from TRBV10-3 and TRBJ2-7, with 8 bases lining up with TRBD1. The germline V gene has CDR1 ENHRY and CDR2 SYGVKD. Germline trimming cut 4 bases from V and 2 bases from J; bases unmatched to any gene: 1. This CDR3 has 13 amino acids.

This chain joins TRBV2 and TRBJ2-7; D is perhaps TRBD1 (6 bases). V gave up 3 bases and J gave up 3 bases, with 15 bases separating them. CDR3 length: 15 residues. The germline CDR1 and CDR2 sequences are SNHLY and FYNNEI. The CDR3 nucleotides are TGTGCCAGCAGTGACCCCAGGGGCCTATTCTACGAGCAGTACTTC. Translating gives CASSDPRGLFYEQYF.

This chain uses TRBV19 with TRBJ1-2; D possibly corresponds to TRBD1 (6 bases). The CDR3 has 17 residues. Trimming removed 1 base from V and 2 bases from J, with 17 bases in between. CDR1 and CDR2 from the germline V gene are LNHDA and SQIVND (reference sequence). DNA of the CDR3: TGTGCCAGTAGTATAGGGGGAACAGGGTTGTTGAACTATGGCTACACCTTC. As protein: CASSIGGTGLLNYGYTF.

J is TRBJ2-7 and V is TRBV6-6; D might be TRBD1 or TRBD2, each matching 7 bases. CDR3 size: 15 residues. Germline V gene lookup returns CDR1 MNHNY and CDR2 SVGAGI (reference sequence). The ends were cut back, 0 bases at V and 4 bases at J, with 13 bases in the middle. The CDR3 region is CASSYSGGGDYEQYF. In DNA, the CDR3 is TGTGCCAGCAGTTACTCGGGAGGGGGCGATTACGAGCAGTACTTC.

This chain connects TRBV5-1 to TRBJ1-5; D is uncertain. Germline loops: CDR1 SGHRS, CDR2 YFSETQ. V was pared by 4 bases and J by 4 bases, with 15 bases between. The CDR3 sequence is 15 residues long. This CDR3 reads CASSPGPEVNQPQHF. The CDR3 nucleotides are TGCGCCAGCAGCCCTGGACCCGAGGTGAATCAGCCCCAGCATTTT.

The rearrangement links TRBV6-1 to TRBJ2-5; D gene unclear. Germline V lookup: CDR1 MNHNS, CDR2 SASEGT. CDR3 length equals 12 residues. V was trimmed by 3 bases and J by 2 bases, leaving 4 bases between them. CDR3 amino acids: CASSDQQETQYF. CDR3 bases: TGTGCCAGCAGTGACCAGCAAGAGACCCAGTACTTC.

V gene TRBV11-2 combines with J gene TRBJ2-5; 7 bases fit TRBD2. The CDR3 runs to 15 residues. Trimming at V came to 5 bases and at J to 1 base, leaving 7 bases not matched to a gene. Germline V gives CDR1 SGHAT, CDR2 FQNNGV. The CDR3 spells CASSPLGGSQETQYF. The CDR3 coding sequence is TGTGCCAGCAGCCCCCTGGGCGGGAGCCAAGAGACCCAGTACTTC.

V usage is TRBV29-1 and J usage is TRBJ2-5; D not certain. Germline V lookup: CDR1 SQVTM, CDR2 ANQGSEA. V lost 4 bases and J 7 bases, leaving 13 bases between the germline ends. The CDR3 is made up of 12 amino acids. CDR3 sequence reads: CSVVSGSGTQYF. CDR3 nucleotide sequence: TGCAGCGTTGTATCCGGATCGGGGACCCAGTACTTC.

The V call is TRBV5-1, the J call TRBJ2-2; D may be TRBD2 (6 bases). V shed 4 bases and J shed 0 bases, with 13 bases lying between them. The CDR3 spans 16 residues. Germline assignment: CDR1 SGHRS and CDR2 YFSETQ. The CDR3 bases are TGCGCCAGCAGCCGGGACTGGAGTACGAACACCGGGGAGCTGTTTTTT. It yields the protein CASSRDWSTNTGELFF.

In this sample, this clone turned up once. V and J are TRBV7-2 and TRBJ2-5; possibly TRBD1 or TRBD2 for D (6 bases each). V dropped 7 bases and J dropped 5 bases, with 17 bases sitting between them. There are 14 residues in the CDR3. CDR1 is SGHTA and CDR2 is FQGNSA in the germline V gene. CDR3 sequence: CASIQQGGRETQYF. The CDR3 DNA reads TGTGCCAGCATCCAACAAGGGGGGCGGGAGACCCAGTACTTC.

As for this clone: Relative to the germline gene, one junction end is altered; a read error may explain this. The CDR3 protein is CASSLLGVSGQATQYF. In DNA form, the CDR3 reads TGTGCCAGCAGCTTGTTGGGTGTGTCAGGTCAAGCGACCCAGTACTTC. The chain is built from TRBV5-4 and TRBJ2-5, with no clear D. The CDR3 spans 16 residues. The V gene's germline CDR1 is SGHNT and CDR2 YYREEE (reference sequence).

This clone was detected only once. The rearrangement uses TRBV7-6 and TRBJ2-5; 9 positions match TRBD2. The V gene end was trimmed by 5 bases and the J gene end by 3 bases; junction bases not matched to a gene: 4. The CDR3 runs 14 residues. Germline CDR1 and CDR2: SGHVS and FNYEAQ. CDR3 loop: CASSRGTSKETQYF. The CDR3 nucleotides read TGTGCCAGCAGCCGCGGGACTAGCAAAGAGACCCAGTACTTC.

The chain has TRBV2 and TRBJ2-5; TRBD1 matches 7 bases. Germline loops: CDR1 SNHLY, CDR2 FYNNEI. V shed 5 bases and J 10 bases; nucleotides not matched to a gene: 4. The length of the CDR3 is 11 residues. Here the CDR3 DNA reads TGTGCCAGCAGTACCCGGGACAGCCAGTACTTC. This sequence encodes CASSTRDSQYF.